The text below deals with one TCR beta chain. Antigen unknown. The germline V gene encodes CDR1 PRHDT and CDR2 FYEKMQ (reference sequence). The CDR3 runs to 13 residues. Deletions cut 6 bases from V and 8 bases from J, with 13 bases between. TCRdb keeps only in-frame clones here, not all; method: immunoSEQ multiplex PCR. The profile shows approximately 44,000 clones, around 93% of them singletons. This specimen belongs to a study of OX40 agonist ivuxolimab in advanced cancers. About the research overall: Three individuals attained partial responses, comprising one hepatocellular carcinoma case and two cutaneous melanoma cases. Study-level results: Clonal expansion from baseline to week 6 occurred in both CD4+ and CD8+ T cells.

V gene TRBV13 combines with J gene TRBJ2-2; D is perhaps TRBD1 (6 bases). The receptor's source is an adult with an advanced solid tumor such as melanoma, head and neck, liver or kidney cancer. Sample: CD4+ or CD8+ T cells sorted from blood, taken in a trial of the OX40 agonist ivuxolimab. CDR3 sequence reads: CASSLRGAGELFF. CDR3 coding DNA: TGTGCCAGCAGTCTCAGGGGAGCGGGGGAGCTGTTTTTT.